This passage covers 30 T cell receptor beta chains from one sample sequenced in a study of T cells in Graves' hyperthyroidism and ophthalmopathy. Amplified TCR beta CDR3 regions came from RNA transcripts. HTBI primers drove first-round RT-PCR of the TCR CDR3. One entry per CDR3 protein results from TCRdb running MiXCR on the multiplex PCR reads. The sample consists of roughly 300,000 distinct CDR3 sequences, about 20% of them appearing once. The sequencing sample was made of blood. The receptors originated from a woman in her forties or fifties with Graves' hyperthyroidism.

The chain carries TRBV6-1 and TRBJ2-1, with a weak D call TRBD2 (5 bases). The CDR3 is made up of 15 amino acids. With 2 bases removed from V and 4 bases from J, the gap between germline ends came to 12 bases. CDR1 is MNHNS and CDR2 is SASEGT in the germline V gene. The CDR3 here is CASSELEGPYNEQFF. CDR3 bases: TGTGCCAGCAGTGAACTAGAGGGCCCTTACAATGAGCAGTTCTTC.

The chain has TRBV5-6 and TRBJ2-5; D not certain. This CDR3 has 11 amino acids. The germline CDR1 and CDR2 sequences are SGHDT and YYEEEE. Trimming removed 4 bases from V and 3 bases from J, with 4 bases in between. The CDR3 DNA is TGTGCCAGCAGCATCGAAGAGACCCAGTACTTC. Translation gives CASSIEETQYF.

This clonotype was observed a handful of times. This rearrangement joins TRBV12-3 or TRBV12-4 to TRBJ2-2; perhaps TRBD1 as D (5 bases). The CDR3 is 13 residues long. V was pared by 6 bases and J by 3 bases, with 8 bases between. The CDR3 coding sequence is TGTGCCAGCAGAGAACAGGACACCGGGGAGCTGTTTTTT. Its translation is CASREQDTGELFF.

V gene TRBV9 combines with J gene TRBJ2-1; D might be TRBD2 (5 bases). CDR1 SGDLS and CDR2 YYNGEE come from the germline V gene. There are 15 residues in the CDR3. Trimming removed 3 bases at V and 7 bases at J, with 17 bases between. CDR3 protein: CASSGPAGFPNEQFF. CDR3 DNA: TGTGCCAGCAGCGGGCCCGCGGGTTTCCCGAATGAGCAGTTCTTC.

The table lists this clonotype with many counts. The CDR3 loop is CASSLRTGLAYGYTF. DNA of the CDR3: TGTGCCAGCAGCTTACGGACAGGGCTCGCCTATGGCTACACCTTC. This chain joins TRBV6-2 or TRBV6-3 and TRBJ1-2; 8 nucleotides line up with TRBD1. The V gene end was trimmed by 6 bases and the J gene end by 4 bases; junction bases not matched to a gene: 10. In germline, CDR1 is MNHEY, CDR2 SVGEGT. This CDR3 contains 15 residues.

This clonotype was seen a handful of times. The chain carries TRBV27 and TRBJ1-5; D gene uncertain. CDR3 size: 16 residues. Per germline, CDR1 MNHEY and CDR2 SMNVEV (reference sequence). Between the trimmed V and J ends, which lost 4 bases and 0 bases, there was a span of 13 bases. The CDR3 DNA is TGTGCCAGCAGTTCGCTTACAGAGTATAGCAATCAGCCCCAGCATTTT. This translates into CASSSLTEYSNQPQHF.

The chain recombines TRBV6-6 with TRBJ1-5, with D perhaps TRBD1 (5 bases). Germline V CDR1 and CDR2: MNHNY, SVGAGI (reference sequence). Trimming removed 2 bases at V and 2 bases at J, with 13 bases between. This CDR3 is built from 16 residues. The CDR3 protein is CASSYGGGSGNQPQHF. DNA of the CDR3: TGTGCCAGCAGTTACGGGGGGGGGTCGGGCAATCAGCCCCAGCATTTT.

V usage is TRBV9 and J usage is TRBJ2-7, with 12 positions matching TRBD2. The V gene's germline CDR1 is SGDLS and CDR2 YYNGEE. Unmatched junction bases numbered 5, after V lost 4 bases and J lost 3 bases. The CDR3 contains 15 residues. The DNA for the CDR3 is TGTGCCAGCAGCCTAGGACTAGCGGGATACTACGAGCAGTACTTC. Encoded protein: CASSLGLAGYYEQYF.

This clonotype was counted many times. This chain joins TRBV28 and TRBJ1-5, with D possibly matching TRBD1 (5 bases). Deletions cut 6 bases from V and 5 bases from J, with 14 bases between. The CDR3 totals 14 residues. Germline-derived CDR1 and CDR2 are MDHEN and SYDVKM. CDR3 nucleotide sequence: TGTGCCAGCAGATCACAGTGGGGCTATCAGCCCCAGCATTTT. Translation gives CASRSQWGYQPQHF.

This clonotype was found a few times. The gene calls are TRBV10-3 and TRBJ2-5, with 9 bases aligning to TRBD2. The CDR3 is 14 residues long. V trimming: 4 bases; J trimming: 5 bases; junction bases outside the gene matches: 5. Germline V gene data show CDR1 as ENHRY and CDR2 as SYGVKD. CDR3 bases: TGTGCCATCAGTGCCCGGACTAGCGAGGAGACCCAGTACTTC. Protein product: CAISARTSEETQYF.

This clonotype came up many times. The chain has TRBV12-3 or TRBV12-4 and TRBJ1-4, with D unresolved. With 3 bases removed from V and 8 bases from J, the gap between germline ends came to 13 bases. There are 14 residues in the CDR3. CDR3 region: CASSFDLFLEKLFF. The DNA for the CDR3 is TGTGCCAGCAGTTTTGACCTATTCCTGGAAAAACTGTTTTTT.

For the CDR3, the DNA is TGTGCCAGTAGTTATGGGACAGGGGGCTTTCAGCCCCAGCATTTT. Its translation is CASSYGTGGFQPQHF. This chain joins TRBV19 and TRBJ1-5; 12 nucleotides line up with TRBD1. The trim removed 5 bases at V and 6 bases at J, leaving 5 bases unmatched. Germline V CDR1 and CDR2: LNHDA, SQIVND (reference sequence). This CDR3 comprises 15 residues.

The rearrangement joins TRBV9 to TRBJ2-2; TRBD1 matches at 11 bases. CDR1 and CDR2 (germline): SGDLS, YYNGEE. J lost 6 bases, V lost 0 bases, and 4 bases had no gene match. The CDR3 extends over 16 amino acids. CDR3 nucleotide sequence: TGTGCCAGCAGCGTAGTAGGACAGGGGGCGGCCGGGGAGCTGTTTTTT. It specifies CASSVVGQGAAGELFF. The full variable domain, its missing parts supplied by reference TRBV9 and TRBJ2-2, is DSGVTQTPKHLITATGQRVTLRCSPRSGDLSVYWYQQSLDQGLQFLIQYYNGEERAKGNILERFSAQQFPDLHSELNLSSLELGDSALYFCASSVVGQGAAGELFFGEGSRLTVL.

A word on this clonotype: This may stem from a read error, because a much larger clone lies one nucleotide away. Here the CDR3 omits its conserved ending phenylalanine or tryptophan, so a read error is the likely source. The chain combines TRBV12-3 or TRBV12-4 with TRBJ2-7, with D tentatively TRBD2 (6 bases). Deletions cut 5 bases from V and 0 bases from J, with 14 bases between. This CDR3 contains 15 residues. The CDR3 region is CASSPRRGISYEQYL. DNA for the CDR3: TGTGCCAGCAGTCCACGCCGCGGGATCTCCTACGAGCAGTACCTC.

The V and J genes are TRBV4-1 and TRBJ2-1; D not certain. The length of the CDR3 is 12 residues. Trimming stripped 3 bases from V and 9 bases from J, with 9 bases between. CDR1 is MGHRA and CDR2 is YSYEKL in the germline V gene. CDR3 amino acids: CASSHGWSEQFF. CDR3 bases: TGCGCCAGCAGCCACGGGTGGTCTGAGCAGTTCTTC.

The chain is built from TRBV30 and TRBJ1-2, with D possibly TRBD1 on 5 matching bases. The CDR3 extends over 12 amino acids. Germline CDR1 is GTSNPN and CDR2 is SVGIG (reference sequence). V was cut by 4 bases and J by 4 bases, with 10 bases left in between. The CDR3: CAWNTGFYGYTF. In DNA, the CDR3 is TGTGCCTGGAATACAGGATTCTATGGCTACACCTTC.

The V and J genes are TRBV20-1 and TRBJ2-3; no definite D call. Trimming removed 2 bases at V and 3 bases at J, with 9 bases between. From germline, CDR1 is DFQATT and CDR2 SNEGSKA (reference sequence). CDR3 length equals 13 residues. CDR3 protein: CSARSDLTDTQYF. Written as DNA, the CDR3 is TGCAGTGCTAGATCCGACTTAACAGATACGCAGTATTTT.

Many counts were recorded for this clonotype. The CDR3 DNA is TGCGCCAGCAGCACCACCGCGCCCTACGAGCAGTACTTC. Translation: CASSTTAPYEQYF. The J gene is TRBJ2-7, the V gene TRBV5-1; D is uncertain. With 4 bases removed from V and 2 bases from J, the gap between germline ends came to 10 bases. Germline-derived CDR1 and CDR2 are SGHRS and YFSETQ. CDR3 length: 13 amino acids.

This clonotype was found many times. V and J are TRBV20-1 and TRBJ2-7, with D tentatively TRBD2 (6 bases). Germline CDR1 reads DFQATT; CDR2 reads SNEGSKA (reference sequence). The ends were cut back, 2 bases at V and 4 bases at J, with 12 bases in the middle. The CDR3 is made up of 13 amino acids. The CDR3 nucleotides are TGCAGTGCTAGATCCGGGCGGGGATACGAGCAGTACGTC. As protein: CSARSGRGYEQYV.

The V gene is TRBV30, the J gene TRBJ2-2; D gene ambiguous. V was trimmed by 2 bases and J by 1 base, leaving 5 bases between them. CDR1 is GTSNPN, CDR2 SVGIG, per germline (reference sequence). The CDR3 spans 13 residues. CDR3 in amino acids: CAWSWQNTGELFF. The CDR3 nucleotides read TGTGCCTGGAGTTGGCAGAACACCGGGGAGCTGTTTTTT.

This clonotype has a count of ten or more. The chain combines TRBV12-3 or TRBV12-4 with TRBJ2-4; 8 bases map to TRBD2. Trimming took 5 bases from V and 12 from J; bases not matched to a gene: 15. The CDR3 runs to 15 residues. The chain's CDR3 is CASSPREGRRSDQYF. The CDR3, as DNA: TGTGCCAGCAGTCCTCGGGAGGGTCGTCGGTCCGATCAGTACTTC.

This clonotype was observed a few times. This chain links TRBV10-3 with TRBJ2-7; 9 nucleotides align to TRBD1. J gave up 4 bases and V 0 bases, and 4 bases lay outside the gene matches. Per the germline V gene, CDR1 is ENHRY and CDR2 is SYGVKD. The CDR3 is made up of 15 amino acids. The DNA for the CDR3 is TGTGCCATCAGTGAGTCGAGGACAGGGGCTTACGAGCAGTACTTC. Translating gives CAISESRTGAYEQYF.

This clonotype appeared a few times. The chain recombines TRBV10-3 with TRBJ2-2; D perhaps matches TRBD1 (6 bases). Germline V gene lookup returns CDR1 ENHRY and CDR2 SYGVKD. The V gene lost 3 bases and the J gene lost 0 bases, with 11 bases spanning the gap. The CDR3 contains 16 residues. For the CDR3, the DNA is TGTGCCATCAGTGACCGGACAGCCGCGAACACCGGGGAGCTGTTTTTT. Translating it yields CAISDRTAANTGELFF.

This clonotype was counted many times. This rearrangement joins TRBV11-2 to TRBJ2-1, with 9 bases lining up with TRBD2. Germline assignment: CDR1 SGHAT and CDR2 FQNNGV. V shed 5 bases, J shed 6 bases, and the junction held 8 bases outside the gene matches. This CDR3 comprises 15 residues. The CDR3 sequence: CASSLSGSEVNEQFF. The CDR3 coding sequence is TGTGCCAGCAGCCTTAGCGGGAGTGAGGTCAATGAGCAGTTCTTC.

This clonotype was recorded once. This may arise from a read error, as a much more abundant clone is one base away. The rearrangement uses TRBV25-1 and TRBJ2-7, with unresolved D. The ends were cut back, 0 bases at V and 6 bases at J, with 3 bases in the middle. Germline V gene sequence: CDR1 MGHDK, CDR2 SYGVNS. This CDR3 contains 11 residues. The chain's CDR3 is CASSEYVEQYF. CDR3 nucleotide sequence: TGTGCCAGCAGTGAATACGTCGAGCAGTACTTC.

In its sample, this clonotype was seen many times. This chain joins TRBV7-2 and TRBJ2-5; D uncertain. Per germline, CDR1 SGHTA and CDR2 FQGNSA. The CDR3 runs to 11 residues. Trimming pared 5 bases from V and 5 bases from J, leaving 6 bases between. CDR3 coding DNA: TGTGCCAGCAGCCCCTGGGAGACCCAGTACTTC. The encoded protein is CASSPWETQYF.

As DNA, the CDR3 is TGTGCCAGCAGCTTCCCATACAGGGGCAATGAGCAGTTCTTC. Translation: CASSFPYRGNEQFF. This chain connects TRBV13 to TRBJ2-1; 7 positions match TRBD1. V gave up 3 bases and J gave up 6 bases; unmatched junction bases: 5. The CDR3 spans 14 residues. The germline V gene encodes CDR1 PRHDT and CDR2 FYEKMQ (reference sequence).

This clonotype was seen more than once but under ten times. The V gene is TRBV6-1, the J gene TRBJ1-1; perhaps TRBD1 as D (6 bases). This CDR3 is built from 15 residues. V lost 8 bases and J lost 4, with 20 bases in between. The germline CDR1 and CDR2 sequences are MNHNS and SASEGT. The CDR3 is CASVVGAGALTEAFF. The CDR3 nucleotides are TGTGCCAGCGTAGTGGGGGCAGGGGCGCTCACTGAAGCTTTCTTT.

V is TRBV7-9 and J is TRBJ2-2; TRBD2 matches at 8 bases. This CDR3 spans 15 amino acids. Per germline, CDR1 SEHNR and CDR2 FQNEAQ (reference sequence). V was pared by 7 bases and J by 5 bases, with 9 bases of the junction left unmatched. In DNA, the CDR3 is TGTGCCAGCACCAAGGGACTAGTAAGGACCGGGGAGCTGTTTTTT. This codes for CASTKGLVRTGELFF.

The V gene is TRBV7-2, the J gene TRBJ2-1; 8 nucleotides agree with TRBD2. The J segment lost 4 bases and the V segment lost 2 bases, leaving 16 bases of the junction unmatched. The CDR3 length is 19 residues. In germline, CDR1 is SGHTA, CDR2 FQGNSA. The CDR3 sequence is CASSLRASGPSGVYNEQFF. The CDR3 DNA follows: TGTGCCAGCAGCTTAAGGGCTAGCGGGCCCTCAGGGGTGTACAATGAGCAGTTCTTC.